This TCR beta chain is drawn from a study of blood T cell repertoires in COVID-19. About the study: Researchers got acute and convalescent COVID-19 samples from the United States, Italy and Spain.

Measured with immunoSEQ multiplex PCR; TCRdb has only the in-frame clones, and not every one. This table has roughly 350,000 clones, about 85% appearing once. About this clone: The same CDR3 can be traced to other DNA sequences in this sample.

This CDR3 has 14 residues. Trimming shortened V by 1 base and J by 4 bases, and 10 bases separated the two germline ends. The V gene's germline CDR1 is SGHDN and CDR2 FVKESK. The chain recombines TRBV14 with TRBJ1-1; D might be TRBD1 (5 bases). This TCR was recovered from a woman younger than 30 with acute or convalescent COVID-19. What was sequenced was peripheral blood. The CDR3 region has the DNA TGTGCCAGCAGCCAAGTGGGGGGAGGCACTGAAGCTTTCTTT. Protein: CASSQVGGGTEAFF.